A single sample gave rise to the 25 T cell receptor beta chains below, sequenced in a study of cytomegalovirus exposure and HLA in healthy donors. Primers included in the PCR were 60 Vbeta and 13 Jbeta primers. Clones were read by immunoSEQ multiplex PCR, and TCRdb kept only the in-frame ones, dropping some. This sample carries 150,000 to 200,000 clones, around 80% of them seen once, and the ten largest clones take around 8%. Sequencing used PBMCs. The source is a male donor in good health and CMV-seropositive.

The V call is TRBV5-4, the J call TRBJ2-1; D perhaps matches TRBD2 (7 bases). The CDR3 runs to 17 residues. CDR1 is SGHNT, CDR2 YYREEE, per germline (reference sequence). V gave up 3 bases and J gave up 0 bases, with 16 bases separating them. The CDR3 DNA follows: TGTGCCAGCAGCTCGCTTGGGGGCGGGAGCTCCTACAATGAGCAGTTCTTC. Protein sequence: CASSSLGGGSSYNEQFF.

This sequence joins TRBV5-8 and TRBJ2-7; 13 bases are a match to TRBD2. V was pared by 0 bases and J by 4 bases, with 7 bases of the junction left unmatched. The CDR3 sequence is 17 residues long. Germline lookup yields CDR1 SGHTS and CDR2 YDEGEE. The CDR3 region has the DNA TGTGCCAGCAGCTTGGCGACTAGCGGGGGGCTGGAGTACGAGCAGTACTTC. Translating gives CASSLATSGGLEYEQYF.

The CDR3 DNA sequence: TGTGCCAGCAGCTTGGCACAGGGGGCTCACACCTTC. Its translation is CASSLAQGAHTF. V gene TRBV11-2 combines with J gene TRBJ1-2; TRBD1 matches at 9 bases. V lost 3 bases, J lost 12 bases, and 5 bases stayed unmatched. The length of the CDR3 is 12 residues. Germline V lookup: CDR1 SGHAT, CDR2 FQNNGV.

This chain uses TRBV19 with TRBJ2-1; the D gene is possibly TRBD1 (5 bases). The length of the CDR3 is 15 residues. The germline V gene has CDR1 LNHDA and CDR2 SQIVND (reference sequence). Deletions cut 2 bases from V and 0 bases from J, with 8 bases between. The CDR3 sequence is CASSIQGFSYNEQFF. CDR3 nucleotide sequence: TGTGCCAGTAGTATACAGGGTTTCTCCTACAATGAGCAGTTCTTC.

This clone has only a few counts. J is TRBJ2-1 and V is TRBV27; 9 positions agree with TRBD2. V dropped 6 bases and J dropped 10; count of bases not matched to a gene: 10. The CDR3 spans 14 residues. CDR1 is MNHEY and CDR2 is SMNVEV in the germline V gene (reference sequence). CDR3 amino acids: CASSPMREGPEQFF. The CDR3 DNA reads TGTGCCAGCAGCCCTATGCGGGAGGGCCCCGAGCAGTTCTTC.

V gene TRBV9 combines with J gene TRBJ1-4, with D perhaps matching TRBD1 (6 bases). The CDR3 is 14 residues long. The V end lost 6 bases, the J end lost 7 bases, and 16 bases lay between the germline ends. CDR1 and CDR2 (germline): SGDLS, YYNGEE. CDR3 nucleotides: TGTGCCAGCAACAGACAGGACTGGGGTGAAAAACTGTTTTTT. Translation gives CASNRQDWGEKLFF.

The chain links TRBV7-2 to TRBJ1-2; 9 positions agree with TRBD1. The CDR3 consists of 16 residues. V was pared by 0 bases and J by 4 bases, with 6 bases of the junction left unmatched. Per germline, CDR1 SGHTA and CDR2 FQGNSA. In nucleotides, the CDR3 is TGTGCCAGCAGCTTAGCCACCACAGGGGGCGCCTATGGCTACACCTTC. Encoded protein: CASSLATTGGAYGYTF.

The chain carries TRBV5-1 and TRBJ2-5, with 8 bases aligning to TRBD2. Germline assignment: CDR1 SGHRS and CDR2 YFSETQ. The CDR3 totals 14 residues. J gave up 5 bases and V 4 bases, and 7 bases lay outside the gene matches. The chain's CDR3 is CASSTGPGGETQYF. In nucleotides, the CDR3 is TGCGCCAGCAGCACGGGCCCGGGAGGGGAGACCCAGTACTTC.

This clone turned up a few times. In DNA form, the CDR3 reads TGTGCCAGCTCCTCGGGATATCAAGCCAAAAACATTCAGTACTTC. The encoded protein is CASSSGYQAKNIQYF. The chain uses TRBV5-6 and TRBJ2-4; D is possibly TRBD2 (5 bases). There are 15 residues in the CDR3. Germline V gives CDR1 SGHDT, CDR2 YYEEEE. Trimming cost V 7 bases and J 0 bases, with 14 bases left between them.

V usage is TRBV19 and J usage is TRBJ2-7; maybe TRBD1 (5 bases). The CDR3 consists of 13 residues. With 5 bases removed from V and 4 bases from J, the gap between germline ends came to 12 bases. CDR1 is LNHDA and CDR2 is SQIVND in the germline V gene (reference sequence). CDR3 in DNA: TGTGCCAGTAGTGACAGCGTAGCATACGAGCAGTACTTC. This sequence encodes CASSDSVAYEQYF.

J is TRBJ2-7 and V is TRBV27; the D gene is possibly TRBD2 (5 bases). Germline CDR1 MNHEY, CDR2 SMNVEV (reference sequence). V lost 5 bases, J lost 3 bases, and 23 bases lay in between. This CDR3 has 17 residues. This CDR3 reads CASSRSARAARHYEQYF. The CDR3 DNA reads as TGTGCCAGCAGTAGGAGTGCGAGGGCGGCGCGGCACTACGAGCAGTACTTC.

The rearrangement uses TRBV14 and TRBJ1-2, with unresolved D. CDR1 SGHDN and CDR2 FVKESK come from the germline V gene. CDR3 size: 14 residues. The ends were cut back, 0 bases at V and 3 bases at J, with 8 bases in the middle. The CDR3 DNA reads TGTGCCAGCAGCCAAGATGGAGTAGACTATGGCTACACCTTC. Its protein is CASSQDGVDYGYTF.

This clone was recorded only once. Other DNA sequences within the sample encode an identical CDR3. The chain carries TRBV5-4 and TRBJ1-1; D is uncertain. CDR3 size: 13 residues. CDR1 is SGHNT and CDR2 is YYREEE in the germline V gene (reference sequence). Trimming removed 0 bases at V and 1 base at J, with 4 bases between. Here the CDR3 reads CASSLAGNTEAFF. The CDR3 DNA follows: TGTGCCAGCAGCTTGGCGGGGAACACTGAAGCTTTCTTT.

This CDR3 reads CAISAVTGGTSNEQFF. For the CDR3, the DNA is TGTGCCATCAGTGCGGTTACGGGGGGGACCTCCAATGAGCAGTTCTTC. V usage is TRBV10-3 and J usage is TRBJ2-1; 8 bases match TRBD2. The CDR3 runs to 16 residues. V was pared by 4 bases and J by 6 bases, with 11 bases of the junction left unmatched. Germline V gene lookup returns CDR1 ENHRY and CDR2 SYGVKD.

CDR3: CASLEGNTGELFF. The DNA for the CDR3 is TGCGCCAGCTTGGAGGGAAACACCGGGGAGCTGTTTTTT. The chain is built from TRBV5-1 and TRBJ2-2, with a weak D call TRBD2 (6 bases). V was shortened by 7 bases and J by 2 bases, with 9 bases between the two germline ends. The CDR3 totals 13 residues. Germline V gives CDR1 SGHRS, CDR2 YFSETQ.

In DNA, the CDR3 is TGTGCCAGTAGTATAGCTCCCGGGACAGACCAGCATTTT. Its protein product is CASSIAPGTDQHF. J is TRBJ1-5 and V is TRBV19; 7 nucleotides line up with TRBD1. The ends lost 1 base at V and 12 bases at J; junction bases unmatched: 6. The length of the CDR3 is 13 residues. CDR1 LNHDA and CDR2 SQIVND come from the germline V gene (reference sequence).

The V call is TRBV6-1, the J call TRBJ2-5; 11 bases map to TRBD1. The DNA end is more similar to TRBJ2-7, so the J call may be wrong. CDR3 size: 14 residues. Germline V gene lookup returns CDR1 MNHNS and CDR2 SASEGT. The CDR3 sequence is CASSPGQGANEQYF. The CDR3 DNA sequence: TGTGCCAGCAGTCCTGGACAGGGGGCGAACGAGCAGTACTTC.

J is TRBJ1-2 and V is TRBV27; TRBD1 agrees at 11 bases. This CDR3 comprises 15 residues. Germline loops: CDR1 MNHEY, CDR2 SMNVEV (reference sequence). The J segment lost 8 bases and the V segment lost 4 bases, leaving 9 bases of the junction unmatched. The CDR3 loop reads CASSSPGTGGRGYTF. CDR3 DNA sequence: TGTGCCAGCAGTTCCCCCGGGACAGGGGGAAGGGGCTACACCTTC.

This clone was seen more than once but under ten times. The chain has TRBV2 and TRBJ2-2; D is unresolved. Between the trimmed V and J ends, which lost 7 bases and 3 bases, there was a span of 9 bases. The CDR3 sequence is 13 residues long. Germline V lookup: CDR1 SNHLY, CDR2 FYNNEI. CDR3 coding DNA: TGTGCCAGCAATCAGGATTACACCGGGGAGCTGTTTTTT. This gives the protein CASNQDYTGELFF.

A few counts support this clone. The chain links TRBV6-1 to TRBJ1-4, with 10 nucleotides matching TRBD1. Germline-derived CDR1 and CDR2 are MNHNS and SASEGT. There are 15 residues in the CDR3. The trim removed 4 bases at V and 6 bases at J, leaving 5 bases unmatched. CDR3 DNA: TGTGCCAGCAGTGGAGGGGACAGGGGCCATGAAAAACTGTTTTTT. This codes for CASSGGDRGHEKLFF.

The V gene is TRBV19, the J gene TRBJ1-5, with D unclear. CDR3 length: 13 amino acids. Trimming took 3 bases from V and 4 from J, leaving 7 bases between them. Germline V lookup: CDR1 LNHDA, CDR2 SQIVND (reference sequence). DNA for the CDR3: TGTGCCAGTAGTATCGGGGATAATCAGCCCCAGCATTTT. This gives the protein CASSIGDNQPQHF.

The chain couples TRBV19 to TRBJ2-5, with TRBD2 identical over 12 bases. V lost 3 bases to trimming and J lost 6 bases; unmatched junction nucleotides: 11. The V gene's germline CDR1 is LNHDA and CDR2 SQIVND (reference sequence). The CDR3 extends over 17 amino acids. CDR3 DNA sequence: TGTGCCAGTAGTATGGGGACTAGCGGGCCTACAATGAAGACCCAGTACTTC. Translated, it gives CASSMGTSGPTMKTQYF.

The J gene is TRBJ2-2, the V gene TRBV9, with TRBD2 identical over 10 bases. The CDR3 loop spans 16 amino acids. The germline CDR1 and CDR2 sequences are SGDLS and YYNGEE. The ends lost 5 bases at V and 4 bases at J; junction bases unmatched: 8. The CDR3 region is CASRASGSAPTGELFF. The DNA for the CDR3 is TGTGCCAGCAGGGCTAGCGGGAGTGCGCCCACCGGGGAGCTGTTTTTT.

The chain uses TRBV18 and TRBJ2-7, with TRBD1 identical over 7 bases. Germline assignment: CDR1 KGHSH and CDR2 LQKENI. The V segment lost 5 bases and the J segment 6 bases; nucleotides outside the gene matches: 4. CDR3 length: 12 amino acids. CDR3 DNA sequence: TGTGCCAGCTCAAGACAGGGATTCGAGCAGTACTTC. This gives the protein CASSRQGFEQYF.

The J gene is TRBJ1-4, the V gene TRBV5-5, with D possibly TRBD1 on 6 matching bases. The germline V and J ends were trimmed by 5 bases and 7 bases, with 21 bases remaining between them. CDR3 length: 16 residues. The V gene's germline CDR1 is SGHKS and CDR2 YYEKEE (reference sequence). The CDR3 loop is CASSSRGGQGAEKLFF. The CDR3 nucleotides read TGTGCCAGCAGTTCAAGAGGGGGACAAGGCGCTGAAAAACTGTTTTTT.